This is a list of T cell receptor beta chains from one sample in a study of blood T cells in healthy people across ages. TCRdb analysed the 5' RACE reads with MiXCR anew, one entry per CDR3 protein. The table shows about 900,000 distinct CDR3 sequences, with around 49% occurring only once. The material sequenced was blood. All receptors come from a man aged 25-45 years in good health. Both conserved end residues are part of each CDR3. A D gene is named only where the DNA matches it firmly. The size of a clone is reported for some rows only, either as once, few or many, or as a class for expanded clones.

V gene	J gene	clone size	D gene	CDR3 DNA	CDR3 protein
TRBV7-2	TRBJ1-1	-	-	TGTGCCAGCAACTTAAACCGGGAGGGCACTGAAGCTTTCTTT	CASNLNREGTEAFF
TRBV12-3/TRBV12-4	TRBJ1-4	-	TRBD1	TGTGCCAGCAGACAAGAGGGACAGAAGAGGGAAAAACTGTTTTTT	CASRQEGQKREKLFF
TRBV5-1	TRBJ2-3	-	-	TGCGCCAGCAGACTCGGAGCGAAAACTAGCACAGATACGCAGTATTTT	CASRLGAKTSTDTQYF
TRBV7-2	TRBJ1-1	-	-	TGTGCCAGCAGCTCCAGCGTCATGAACACTGAAGCTTTCTTT	CASSSSVMNTEAFF
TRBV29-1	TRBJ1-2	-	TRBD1	TGCAGCGTCCCGCCGGGACAGGGTGTTTCTAACTATGGCTACACCTTC	CSVPPGQGVSNYGYTF
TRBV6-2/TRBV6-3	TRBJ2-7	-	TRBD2	TGTGCCAGCAGAGATGCTAGCGGGGGAAGCTACGAGCAGTACTTC	CASRDASGGSYEQYF
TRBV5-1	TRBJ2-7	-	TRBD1	TGCGCCAGCAGGGGGACAGGGGTCTCCTACGAGCAGTACTTC	CASRGTGVSYEQYF
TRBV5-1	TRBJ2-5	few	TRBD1	TGCGCCAGCTCAACAGGGGCAAGCCAAGAGACCCAGTACTTC	CASSTGASQETQYF
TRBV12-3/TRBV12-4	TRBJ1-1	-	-	TGTGCCAGCATTCCTTACGCGAACACTGAAGCTTTCTTT	CASIPYANTEAFF
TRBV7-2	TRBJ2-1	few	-	TGTGCCAGCAGCTCCAGGAACAATGAGCAGTTCTTC	CASSSRNNEQFF
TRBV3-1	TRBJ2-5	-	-	TGTGCCAGCAGCCAATCGATGTTTGAGCAGTACTTC	CASSQSMFEQYF
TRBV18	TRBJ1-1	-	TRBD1	TGTGCCAGCTCACCCCGGGACAGGGGGAAGGGCGGGAACACTGAAGCTTTCTTT	CASSPRDRGKGGNTEAFF
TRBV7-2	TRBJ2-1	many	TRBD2	TGTGCCAGCAGCCCGGGACTAGTGAATGAGCAGTTCTTC	CASSPGLVNEQFF
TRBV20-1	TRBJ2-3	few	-	TGCAGTGCCCGAACCCCCAGGGGAAGGACAGATACGCAGTATTTT	CSARTPRGRTDTQYF
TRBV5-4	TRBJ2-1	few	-	TGTGCTGCCCGGGGGAACACCTACAATGAGCAGTTCTTC	CAARGNTYNEQFF
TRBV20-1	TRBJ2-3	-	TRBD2	TGCAGTGCCGGTCGGACTAGCTCGGGCACAGATACGCAGTATTTT	CSAGRTSSGTDTQYF
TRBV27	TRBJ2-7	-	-	TGTGCCAGCAGTTTAGCAGGACGGGTGTCCCCCGAGCAGTACTTC	CASSLAGRVSPEQYF
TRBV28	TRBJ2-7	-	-	TGTGCCAGCATGCGGTACGAGCAGTACTTC	CASMRYEQYF
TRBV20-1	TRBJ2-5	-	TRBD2	TGCAGTGCTAGGCGGGCTAGCGGGGGCCAAGAGACCCAGTACTTC	CSARRASGGQETQYF
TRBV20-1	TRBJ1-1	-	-	TGCAGTGCTAGTAGGGCAGAAAACACTGAAGCTTTCTTT	CSASRAENTEAFF
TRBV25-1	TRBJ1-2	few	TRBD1	TGTGCCAGCAGTGAATATAAAGGACAGGGATATGGCTACACCTTC	CASSEYKGQGYGYTF
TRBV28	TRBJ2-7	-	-	TGTGCCAGCACTTTAGGGACCGAGTACTACGAGCAGTACTTC	CASTLGTEYYEQYF
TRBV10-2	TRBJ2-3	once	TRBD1	TGCGCCAGCAGTGGGGACAGGATTAGCACAGATACGCAGTATTTT	CASSGDRISTDTQYF
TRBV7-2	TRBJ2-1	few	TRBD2	TGTGCCAGCAGCCGACTAGCGGGGGGGCTGAGCTCCTACAATGAGCAGTTCTTC	CASSRLAGGLSSYNEQFF
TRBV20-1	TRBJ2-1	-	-	TGCAGTGCTAGGAGTTACAATGAGCAGTTCTTC	CSARSYNEQFF
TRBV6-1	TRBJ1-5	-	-	TGTGCCAGCAGACCGGCCCCGGGACAAATTAGCAATCAGCCCCAGCATTTT	CASRPAPGQISNQPQHF
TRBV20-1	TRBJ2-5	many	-	TGCAGTGCAGTAGAGACGGTCAAAGAGACCCAGTACTTC	CSAVETVKETQYF
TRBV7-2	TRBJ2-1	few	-	TGTGCCAGCAGCTTAGGGCGGGGGCGCGCCCATGAGCAGTTCTTC	CASSLGRGRAHEQFF
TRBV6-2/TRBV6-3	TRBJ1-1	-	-	TGTGCCAGCAGGATTGACAGTGAAGCTTTCTTT	CASRIDSEAFF